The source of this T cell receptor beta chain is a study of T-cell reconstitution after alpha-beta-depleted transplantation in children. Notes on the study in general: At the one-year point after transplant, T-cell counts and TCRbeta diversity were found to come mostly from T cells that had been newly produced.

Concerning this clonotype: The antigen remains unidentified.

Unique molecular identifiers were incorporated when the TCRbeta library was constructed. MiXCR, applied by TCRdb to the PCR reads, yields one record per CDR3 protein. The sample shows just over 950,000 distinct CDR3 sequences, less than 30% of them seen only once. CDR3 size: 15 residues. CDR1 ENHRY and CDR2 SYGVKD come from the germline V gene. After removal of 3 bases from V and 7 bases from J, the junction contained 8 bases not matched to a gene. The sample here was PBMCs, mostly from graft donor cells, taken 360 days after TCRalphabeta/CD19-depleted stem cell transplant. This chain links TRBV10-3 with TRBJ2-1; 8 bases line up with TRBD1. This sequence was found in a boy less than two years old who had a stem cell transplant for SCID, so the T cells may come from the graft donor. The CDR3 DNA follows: TGTGCCATCAGTGAAGACCGGGACAGGAGGAATGAGCAGTTCTTC. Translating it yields CAISEDRDRRNEQFF.